These 3 T cell receptor beta chains were sequenced from one sample in a study of CD8 T cells in ankylosing spondylitis. Using its own MiXCR run on the 5' RACE reads, TCRdb lists one record per CDR3 protein. The sample contains about 24,000 distinct CDR3 sequences, under 15% of which appear only once. The sample comprised blood. The receptors were sampled from a male donor with ankylosing spondylitis or in good health (not recorded which).

This clonotype showed up just a few times. This sequence joins TRBV20-1 and TRBJ2-1; 15 nucleotides line up with TRBD2. Germline CDR1 reads DFQATT; CDR2 reads SNEGSKA (reference sequence). There are 15 residues in the CDR3. After removal of 5 bases from V and 9 bases from J, the junction contained 8 bases not matched to a gene. CDR3: CSAPGTSGRKGEQFF. The CDR3 DNA reads as TGCAGTGCTCCAGGGACTAGCGGGAGGAAAGGTGAGCAGTTCTTC.

This clonotype was seen ten or more times. CDR3 DNA: TGCAGTGCTAGAGATCTCCAGGGCTGGACGGAGACCCAGTACTTC. Its protein is CSARDLQGWTETQYF. This chain links TRBV20-1 with TRBJ2-5; D may be TRBD1 (5 bases). The germline CDR1 and CDR2 sequences are DFQATT and SNEGSKA (reference sequence). The V end was cut by 0 bases, the J end by 5 bases, with 16 bases between. The CDR3 extends over 15 amino acids.

This clonotype was observed many times. J is TRBJ2-3 and V is TRBV20-1, with no clear D. The CDR3 consists of 11 residues. Germline V lookup: CDR1 DFQATT, CDR2 SNEGSKA (reference sequence). This chain's CDR3 is CSGYSADTQYF. CDR3 sequence (DNA): TGCAGCGGGTACTCAGCAGATACGCAGTATTTT.